This entry features one TCR beta chain sequence. What it binds is unknown. Germline trimming cut 5 bases from V and 7 bases from J; bases unmatched to any gene: 1. This CDR3 contains 12 residues. Germline assignment: CDR1 ENHRY and CDR2 SYGVKD. This sample stems from a study of persistence of HIV-infected CD4 T cells. Study-level results: CMV- and Gag-responding cells had lower TCRbeta richness than CD3/CD28-responding cells.

Cells were stimulated with CMV-infected fibroblast lysates at roughly 9.1 ug/mL. CD40L/CD69 double-negative CD45RO-high memory CD4+ T cells were collected. The libraries were made with immunoSEQ version 4 in survey mode. Libraries were prepared by immunoSEQ multiplex PCR; TCRdb keeps only in-frame clonotypes and omits some of them. Of approximately 35,000 clones in the sample, 82% were seen once. The sample in question was CD4+ T cells sorted from PBMCs after roughly 20-hour stimulation, obtained from a patient who received antiretroviral therapy. This clonotype was sampled from an adult man with HIV who was CMV-seropositive. This chain links TRBV10-3 with TRBJ1-4, with 7 bases lining up with TRBD1. The CDR3 here is CAISNRGEKLFF. CDR3 nucleotides: TGTGCCATCAGTAACAGGGGTGAAAAACTGTTTTTT.